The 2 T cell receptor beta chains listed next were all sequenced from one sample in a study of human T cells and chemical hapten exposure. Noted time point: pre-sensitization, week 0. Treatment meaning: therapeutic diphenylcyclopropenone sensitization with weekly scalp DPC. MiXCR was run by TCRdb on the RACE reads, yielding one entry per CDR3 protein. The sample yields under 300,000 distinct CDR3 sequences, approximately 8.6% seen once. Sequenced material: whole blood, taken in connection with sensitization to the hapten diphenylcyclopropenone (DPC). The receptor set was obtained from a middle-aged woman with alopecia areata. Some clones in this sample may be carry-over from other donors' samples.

The CDR3 here is CASSYPNALGYTF. DNA of the CDR3: TGTGCCAGCAGTTATCCCAACGCCCTGGGCTACACCTTC. The V call is TRBV6-1, the J call TRBJ1-2; no definite D call. The CDR3 totals 13 residues. V shed 5 bases and J shed 8 bases, with 15 bases lying between them. CDR1 MNHNS and CDR2 SASEGT come from the germline V gene.

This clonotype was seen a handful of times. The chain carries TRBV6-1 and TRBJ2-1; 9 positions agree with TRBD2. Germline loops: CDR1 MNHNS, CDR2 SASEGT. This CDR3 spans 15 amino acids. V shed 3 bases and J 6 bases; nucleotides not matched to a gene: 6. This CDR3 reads CASSDLAGLVNEQFF. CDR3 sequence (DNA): TGTGCCAGCAGTGATCTAGCGGGATTGGTCAATGAGCAGTTCTTC.